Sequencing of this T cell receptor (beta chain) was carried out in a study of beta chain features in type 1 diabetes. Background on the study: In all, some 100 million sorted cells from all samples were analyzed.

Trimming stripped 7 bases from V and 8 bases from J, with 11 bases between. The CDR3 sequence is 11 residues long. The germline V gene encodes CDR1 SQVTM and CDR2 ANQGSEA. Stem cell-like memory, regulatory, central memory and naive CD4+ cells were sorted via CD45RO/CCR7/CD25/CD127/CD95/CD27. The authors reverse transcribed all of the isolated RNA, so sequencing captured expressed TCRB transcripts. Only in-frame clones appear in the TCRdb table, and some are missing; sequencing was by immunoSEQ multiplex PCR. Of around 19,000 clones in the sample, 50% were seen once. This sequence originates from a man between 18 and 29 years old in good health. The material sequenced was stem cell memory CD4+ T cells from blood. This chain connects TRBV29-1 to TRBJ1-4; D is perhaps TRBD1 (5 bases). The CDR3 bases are TGCAGCGCCGTTCGGGGGGAAAAACTGTTTTTT. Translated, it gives CSAVRGEKLFF.